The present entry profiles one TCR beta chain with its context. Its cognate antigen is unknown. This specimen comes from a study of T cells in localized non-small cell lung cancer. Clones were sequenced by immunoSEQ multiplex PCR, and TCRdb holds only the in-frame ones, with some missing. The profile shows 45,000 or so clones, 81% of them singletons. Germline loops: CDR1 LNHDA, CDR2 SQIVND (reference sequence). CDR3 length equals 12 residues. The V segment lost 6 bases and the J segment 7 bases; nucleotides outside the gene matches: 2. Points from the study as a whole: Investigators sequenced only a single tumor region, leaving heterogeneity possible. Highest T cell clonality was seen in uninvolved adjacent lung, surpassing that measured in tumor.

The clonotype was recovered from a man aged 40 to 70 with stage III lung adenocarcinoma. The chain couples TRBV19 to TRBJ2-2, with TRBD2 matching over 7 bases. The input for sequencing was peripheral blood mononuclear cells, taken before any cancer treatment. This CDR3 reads CASRPSGGELFF. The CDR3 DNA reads TGTGCCAGTAGACCTAGCGGCGGGGAGCTGTTTTTT. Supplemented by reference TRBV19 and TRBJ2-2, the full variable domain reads DGGITQSPKYLFRKEGQNVTLSCEQNLNHDAMYWYRQDPGQGLRLIYYSQIVNDFQKGDIAEGYSVSREKKESFPLTVTSAQKNPTAFYLCASRPSGGELFFGEGSRLTVL.